A single sample gave rise to the 3 T cell receptor beta chains below, sequenced in a study of T cells after posttransplantation cyclophosphamide (dated by TCRdb to the mid-2010s). The control cohort was ten or so patients given myeloablative marrow transplants with methotrexate plus a calcineurin inhibitor, sampled 1 year after transplant. The library relied on the immunoSEQ multiplex PCR assay. TCRdb took this table from immuneACCESS and kept in-frame rearrangements with V and J called. Such tables lack part of the clones; where checked against another copy, unresolved V genes explain under half of the gap, and the rest is unexplained. Within this sample are around 16,000 clones, with 84% of them counted one time only. Around 5% of the sample is held by the ten biggest clonotypes. This specimen was PBMCs, taken more than 350 days after allogeneic stem cell transplant with calcineurin inhibitor and methotrexate. The origin of the receptors is a male patient in his late teens or twenties who received an allogeneic stem cell transplant from a related donor, was CMV-positive, and had no GVHD. After a transplant, not all T cells may be the patient's own; some may come from the graft donor.

The chain links TRBV7-9 to TRBJ2-7; 8 positions agree with TRBD2. CDR1 and CDR2 from the germline V gene are SEHNR and FQNEAQ (reference sequence). The CDR3 loop spans 15 amino acids. V shed 8 bases and J 0 bases; nucleotides not matched to a gene: 9. As DNA, the CDR3 is TGTGCCAGCCGTGGGTCGGGAGGGCCCTCCTACGAGCAGTACTTC. Translated, it gives CASRGSGGPSYEQYF.

This clone was found a few times. This chain joins TRBV4-3 and TRBJ1-4, with 8 bases matching TRBD1. CDR3 length equals 16 residues. Trimming at V came to 0 bases and at J to 8 bases, leaving 8 bases not matched to a gene. Per germline, CDR1 LGHNA and CDR2 YSLEER. The CDR3 DNA reads TGCGCCAGCAGCCAAGATCGGGGGACAGGCTCCGAAAAACTGTTTTTT. Translating gives CASSQDRGTGSEKLFF.

This clone turned up a few times. The V and J genes are TRBV18 and TRBJ1-3; D is perhaps TRBD1 (5 bases). The germline gives CDR1 KGHSH, CDR2 LQKENI. This CDR3 region has 14 residues. Deletions cut 8 bases from V and 0 bases from J, with 11 bases between. CDR3 loop: CASHGGGSGNTIYF. The CDR3 nucleotides read TGTGCCAGCCACGGCGGGGGCTCTGGAAACACCATATATTTT.